This T cell receptor beta chain was profiled in a study of STAT3 mutations in large granular lymphocyte leukemia. Findings of the study overall: In about 30% of the 18 patients, new TCR clonotypes emerged after therapy. In T-cell large granular lymphocyte leukemia, about half of patients showed multiple immunodominant subclonotypes. Persisting codominant clonotypes may have hidden a small pathogenic clone.

With regard to this clone: Its specificity is unknown.

The CDR3 consists of 16 residues. V dropped 0 bases and J dropped 4 bases, with 18 bases sitting between them. Per germline, CDR1 SQVTM and CDR2 ANQGSEA. Only in-frame clones appear in the TCRdb table, and some are missing; sequencing was by immunoSEQ multiplex PCR. The table lists 1,500 to 2,000 clones, about 88% of them singletons. This TCR derives from a woman aged 35 to 49 with T-cell large granular lymphocyte leukemia. Some clones in this sample may be carry-over from other donors' samples. The sequencing sample was made of peripheral blood mononuclear cells. This chain uses TRBV29-1 with TRBJ1-1; D perhaps matches TRBD1 (5 bases). In nucleotides, the CDR3 is TGCAGCGTTGAAGATCGCGATTTAGGCAGGGCCACTGAAGCTTTCTTT. Amino acids: CSVEDRDLGRATEAFF.